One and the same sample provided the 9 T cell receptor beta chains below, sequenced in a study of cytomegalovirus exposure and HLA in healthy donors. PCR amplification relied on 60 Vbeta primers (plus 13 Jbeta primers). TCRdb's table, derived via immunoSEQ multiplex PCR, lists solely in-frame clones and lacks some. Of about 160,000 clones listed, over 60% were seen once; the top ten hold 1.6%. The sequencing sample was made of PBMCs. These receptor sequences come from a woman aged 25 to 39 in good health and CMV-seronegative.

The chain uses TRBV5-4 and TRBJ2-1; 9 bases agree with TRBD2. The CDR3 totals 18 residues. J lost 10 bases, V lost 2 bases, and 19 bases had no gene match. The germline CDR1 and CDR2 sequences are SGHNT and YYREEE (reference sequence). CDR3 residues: CASSFGGKGLAPVREQFF. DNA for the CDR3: TGTGCCAGCAGCTTCGGCGGCAAGGGACTAGCCCCTGTGAGGGAGCAGTTCTTC.

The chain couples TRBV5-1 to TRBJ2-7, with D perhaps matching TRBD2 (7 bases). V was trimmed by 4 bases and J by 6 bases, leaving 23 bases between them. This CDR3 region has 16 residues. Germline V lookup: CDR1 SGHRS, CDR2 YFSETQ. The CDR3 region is CASSLWGGAGTTEQYF. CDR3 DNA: TGCGCCAGCAGCCTATGGGGGGGAGCGGGGACAACCGAGCAGTACTTC.

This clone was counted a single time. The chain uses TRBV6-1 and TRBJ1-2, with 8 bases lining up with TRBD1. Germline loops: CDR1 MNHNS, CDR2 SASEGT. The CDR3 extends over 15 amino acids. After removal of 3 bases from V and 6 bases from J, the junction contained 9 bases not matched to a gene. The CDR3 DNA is TGTGCCAGCAGTGACAGCGGACAGGGAATGGATGGCTACACCTTC. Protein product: CASSDSGQGMDGYTF.

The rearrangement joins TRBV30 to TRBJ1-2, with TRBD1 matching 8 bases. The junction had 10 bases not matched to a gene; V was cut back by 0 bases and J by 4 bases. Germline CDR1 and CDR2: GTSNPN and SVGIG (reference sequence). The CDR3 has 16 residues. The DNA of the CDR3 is TGTGCCTGGAGTGTAGGGGGCAGGGGGCGAGCCTATGGCTACACCTTC. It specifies CAWSVGGRGRAYGYTF. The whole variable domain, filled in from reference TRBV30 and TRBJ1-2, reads SQTIHQWPATLVQPVGSPLSLECTVEGTSNPNLYWYRQAAGRGLQLLFYSVGIGQISSEVPQNLSASRPQDRQFILSSKKLLLSDSGFYLCAWSVGGRGRAYGYTFGSGTRLTVV.

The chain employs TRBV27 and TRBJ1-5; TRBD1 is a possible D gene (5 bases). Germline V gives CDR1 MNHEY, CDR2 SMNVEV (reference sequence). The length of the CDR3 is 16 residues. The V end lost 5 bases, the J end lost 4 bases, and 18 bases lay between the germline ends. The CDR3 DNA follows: TGTGCCAGCAGTCCGCACTTCGGACAACAAAATCAGCCCCAGCATTTT. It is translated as CASSPHFGQQNQPQHF.

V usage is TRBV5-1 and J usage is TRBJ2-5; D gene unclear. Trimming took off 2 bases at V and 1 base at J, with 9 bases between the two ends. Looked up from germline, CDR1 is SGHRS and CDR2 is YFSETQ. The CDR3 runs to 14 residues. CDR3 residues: CASSFVAVQETQYF. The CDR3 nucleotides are TGCGCCAGCAGCTTCGTGGCAGTCCAAGAGACCCAGTACTTC.

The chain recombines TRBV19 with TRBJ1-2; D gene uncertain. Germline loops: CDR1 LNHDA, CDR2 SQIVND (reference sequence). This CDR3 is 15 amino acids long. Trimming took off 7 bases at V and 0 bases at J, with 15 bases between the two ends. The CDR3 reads CASNGLYNANYGYTF. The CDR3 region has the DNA TGTGCCAGTAATGGACTCTACAATGCTAACTATGGCTACACCTTC.

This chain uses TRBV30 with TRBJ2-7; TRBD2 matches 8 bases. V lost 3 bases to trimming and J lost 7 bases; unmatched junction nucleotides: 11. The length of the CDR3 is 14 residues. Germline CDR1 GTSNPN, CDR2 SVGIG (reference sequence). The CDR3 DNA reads TGTGCCTGGAGCCCACGGGAGGGCTGGGGGGAGCAGTACTTC. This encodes CAWSPREGWGEQYF.

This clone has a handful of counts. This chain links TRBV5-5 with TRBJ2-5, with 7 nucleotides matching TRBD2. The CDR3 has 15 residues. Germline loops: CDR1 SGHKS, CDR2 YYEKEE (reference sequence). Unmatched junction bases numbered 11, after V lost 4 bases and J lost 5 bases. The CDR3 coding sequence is TGTGCCAGCAGCGCTAGCGCGGGAGTTGTGGAGACCCAGTACTTC. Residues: CASSASAGVVETQYF.